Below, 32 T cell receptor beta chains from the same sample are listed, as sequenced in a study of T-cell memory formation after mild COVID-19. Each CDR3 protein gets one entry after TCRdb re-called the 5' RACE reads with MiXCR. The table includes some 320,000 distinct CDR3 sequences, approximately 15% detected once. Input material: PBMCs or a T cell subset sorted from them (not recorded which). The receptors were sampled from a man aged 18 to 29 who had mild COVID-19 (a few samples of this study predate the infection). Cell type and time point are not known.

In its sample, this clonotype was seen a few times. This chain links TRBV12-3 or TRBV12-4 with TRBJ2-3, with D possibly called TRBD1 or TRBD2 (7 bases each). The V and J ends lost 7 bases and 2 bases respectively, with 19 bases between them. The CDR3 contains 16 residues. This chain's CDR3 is CASTPSGGVLTDTQYF. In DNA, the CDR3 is TGTGCCAGCACTCCTTCAGGGGGGGTGCTCACAGATACGCAGTATTTT.

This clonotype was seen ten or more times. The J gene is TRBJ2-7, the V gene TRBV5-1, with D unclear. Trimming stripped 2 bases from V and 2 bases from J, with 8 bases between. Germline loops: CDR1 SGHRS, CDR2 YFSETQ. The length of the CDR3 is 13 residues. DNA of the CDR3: TGCGCCAGCAGCTTCCAATCTACCTACGAGCAGTACTTC. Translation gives CASSFQSTYEQYF.

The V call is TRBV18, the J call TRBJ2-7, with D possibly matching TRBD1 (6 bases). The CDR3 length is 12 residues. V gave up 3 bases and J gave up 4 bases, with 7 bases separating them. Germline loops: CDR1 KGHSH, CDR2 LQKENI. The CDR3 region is CASSPDRYEQYF. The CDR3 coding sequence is TGTGCCAGCTCACCTGACAGGTACGAGCAGTACTTC.

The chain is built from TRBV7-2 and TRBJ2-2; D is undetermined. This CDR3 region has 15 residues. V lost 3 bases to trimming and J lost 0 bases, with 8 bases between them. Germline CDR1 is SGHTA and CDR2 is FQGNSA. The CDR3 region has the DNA TGTGCCAGCAGCTTTCCCGCCACGAACACCGGGGAGCTGTTTTTT. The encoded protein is CASSFPATNTGELFF.

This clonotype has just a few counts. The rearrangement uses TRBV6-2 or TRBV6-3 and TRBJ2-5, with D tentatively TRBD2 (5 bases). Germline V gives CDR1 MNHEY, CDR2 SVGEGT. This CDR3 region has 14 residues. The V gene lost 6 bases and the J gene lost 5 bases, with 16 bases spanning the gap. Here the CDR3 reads CASSNEWERETQYF. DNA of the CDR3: TGTGCCAGCAGCAACGAGTGGGAGAGGGAGACCCAGTACTTC.

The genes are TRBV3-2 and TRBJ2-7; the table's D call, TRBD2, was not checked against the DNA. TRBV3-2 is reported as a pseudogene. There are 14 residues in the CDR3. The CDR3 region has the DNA TGTGCCAGCAGCCAAGGGCGGGGACTTGACGAGCAGTACGTC. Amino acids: CASSQGRGLDEQYV.

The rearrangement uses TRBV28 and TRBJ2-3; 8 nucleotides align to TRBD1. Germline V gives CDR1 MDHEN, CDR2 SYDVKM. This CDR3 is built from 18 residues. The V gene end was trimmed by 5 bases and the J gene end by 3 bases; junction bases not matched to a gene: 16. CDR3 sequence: CASSPQIEQGAGTDTQYF. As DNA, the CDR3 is TGTGCCAGCAGTCCACAAATAGAGCAGGGGGCCGGGACAGATACGCAGTATTTT.

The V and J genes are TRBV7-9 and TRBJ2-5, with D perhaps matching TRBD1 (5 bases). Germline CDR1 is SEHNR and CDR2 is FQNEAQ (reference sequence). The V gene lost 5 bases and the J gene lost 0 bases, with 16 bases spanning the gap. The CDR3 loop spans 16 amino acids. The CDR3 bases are TGTGCCAGCAGCCGAATAGGGGCAGGTGACCAAGAGACCCAGTACTTC. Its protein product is CASSRIGAGDQETQYF.

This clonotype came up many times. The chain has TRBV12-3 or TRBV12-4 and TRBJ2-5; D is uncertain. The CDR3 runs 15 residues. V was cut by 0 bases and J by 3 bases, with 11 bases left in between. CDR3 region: CASSLATAQEETQYF. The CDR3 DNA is TGTGCCAGCAGTTTAGCAACCGCCCAAGAAGAGACCCAGTACTTC.

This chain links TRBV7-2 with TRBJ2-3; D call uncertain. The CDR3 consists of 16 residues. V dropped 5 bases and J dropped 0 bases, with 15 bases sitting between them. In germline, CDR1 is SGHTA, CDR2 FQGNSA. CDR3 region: CASSRPARYSTDTQYF. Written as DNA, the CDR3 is TGTGCCAGCAGCCGACCAGCCCGTTATAGCACAGATACGCAGTATTTT.

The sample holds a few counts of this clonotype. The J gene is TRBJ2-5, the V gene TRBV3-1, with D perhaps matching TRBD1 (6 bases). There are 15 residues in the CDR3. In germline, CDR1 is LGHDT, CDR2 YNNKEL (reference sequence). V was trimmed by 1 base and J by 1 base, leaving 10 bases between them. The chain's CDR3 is CASSQVPGVQETQYF. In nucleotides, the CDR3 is TGTGCCAGCAGCCAAGTTCCAGGGGTCCAAGAGACCCAGTACTTC.

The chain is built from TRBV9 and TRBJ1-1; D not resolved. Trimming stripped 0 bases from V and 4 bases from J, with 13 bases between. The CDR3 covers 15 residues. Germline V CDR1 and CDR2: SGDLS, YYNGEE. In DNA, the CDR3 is TGTGCCAGCAGCGTAGAAAGAATCGGGGTCACTGAAGCTTTCTTT. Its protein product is CASSVERIGVTEAFF.

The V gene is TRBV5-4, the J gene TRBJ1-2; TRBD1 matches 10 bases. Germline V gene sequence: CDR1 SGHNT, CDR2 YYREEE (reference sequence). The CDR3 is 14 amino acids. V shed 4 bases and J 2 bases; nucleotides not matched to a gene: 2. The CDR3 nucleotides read TGTGCCAGCAGCGGGGGACAGGGGAACTATGGCTACACCTTC. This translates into CASSGGQGNYGYTF.

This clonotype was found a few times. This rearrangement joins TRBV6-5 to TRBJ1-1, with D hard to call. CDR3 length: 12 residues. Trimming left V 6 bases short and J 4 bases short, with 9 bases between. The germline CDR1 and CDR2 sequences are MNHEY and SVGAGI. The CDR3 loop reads CASSPFGTEAFF. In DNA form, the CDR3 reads TGTGCCAGCAGCCCCTTTGGCACTGAAGCTTTCTTT.

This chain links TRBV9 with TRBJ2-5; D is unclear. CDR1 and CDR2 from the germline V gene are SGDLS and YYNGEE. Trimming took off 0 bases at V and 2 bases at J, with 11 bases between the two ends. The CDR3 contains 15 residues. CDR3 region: CASSVASSVQETQYF. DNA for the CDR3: TGTGCCAGCAGCGTAGCCTCCTCCGTTCAAGAGACCCAGTACTTC. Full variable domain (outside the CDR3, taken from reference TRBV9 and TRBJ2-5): DSGVTQTPKHLITATGQRVTLRCSPRSGDLSVYWYQQSLDQGLQFLIQYYNGEERAKGNILERFSAQQFPDLHSELNLSSLELGDSALYFCASSVASSVQETQYFGPGTRLLVL.

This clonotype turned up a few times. CDR3 region: CASSPSGGLSGELFF. Here the CDR3 DNA reads TGTGCCAGCAGCCCTAGCGGGGGCCTCAGCGGGGAGCTGTTTTTT. The genes are TRBV4-2 and TRBJ2-2; 10 nucleotides line up with TRBD2. This CDR3 contains 15 residues. Looked up from germline, CDR1 is LGHNA and CDR2 is YNFKEQ. Unmatched junction bases numbered 6, after V lost 4 bases and J lost 7 bases.

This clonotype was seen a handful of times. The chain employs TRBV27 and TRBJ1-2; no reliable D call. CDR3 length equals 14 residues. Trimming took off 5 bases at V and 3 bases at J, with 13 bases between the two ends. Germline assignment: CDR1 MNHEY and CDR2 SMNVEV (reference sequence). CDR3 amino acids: CASSTLDGYYGYTF. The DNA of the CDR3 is TGTGCCAGCAGTACCCTTGACGGATACTATGGCTACACCTTC.

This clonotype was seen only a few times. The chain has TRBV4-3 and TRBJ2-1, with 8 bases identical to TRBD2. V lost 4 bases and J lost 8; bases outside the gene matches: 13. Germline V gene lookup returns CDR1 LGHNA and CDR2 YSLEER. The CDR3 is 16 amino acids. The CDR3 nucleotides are TGCGCCAGCAGCCTTGGTCCGGGACTAGGAAGCGATGAGCAGTTCTTC. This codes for CASSLGPGLGSDEQFF.

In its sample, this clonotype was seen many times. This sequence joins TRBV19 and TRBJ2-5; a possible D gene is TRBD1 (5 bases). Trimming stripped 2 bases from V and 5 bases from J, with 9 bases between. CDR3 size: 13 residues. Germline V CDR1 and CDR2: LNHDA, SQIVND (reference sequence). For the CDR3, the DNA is TGTGCCAGTAGTATAAGGGGTACGGAGACCCAGTACTTC. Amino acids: CASSIRGTETQYF.

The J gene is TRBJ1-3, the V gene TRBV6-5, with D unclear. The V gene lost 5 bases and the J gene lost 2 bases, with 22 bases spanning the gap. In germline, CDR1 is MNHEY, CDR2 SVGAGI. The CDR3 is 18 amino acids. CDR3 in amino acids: CASSPLGRPDSPGNTIYF. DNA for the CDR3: TGTGCCAGCAGTCCCCTCGGTCGCCCTGACTCCCCTGGAAACACCATATATTTT.

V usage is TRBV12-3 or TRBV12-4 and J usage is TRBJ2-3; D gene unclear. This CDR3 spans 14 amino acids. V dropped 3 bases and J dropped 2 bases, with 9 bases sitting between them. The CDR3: CASSLRSHTDTQYF. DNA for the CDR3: TGTGCCAGCAGTTTGCGCTCCCACACAGATACGCAGTATTTT.

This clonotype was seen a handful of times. The CDR3 here is CASTSGGHLAGNTIYF. CDR3 DNA: TGTGCCAGCACTAGCGGGGGCCACCTGGCTGGAAACACCATATATTTT. The V and J genes are TRBV7-6 and TRBJ1-3, with TRBD1 as a possible D gene (6 bases). This CDR3 is 16 amino acids long. The germline V gene encodes CDR1 SGHVS and CDR2 FNYEAQ. The V end lost 7 bases, the J end lost 2 bases, and 18 bases lay between the germline ends.

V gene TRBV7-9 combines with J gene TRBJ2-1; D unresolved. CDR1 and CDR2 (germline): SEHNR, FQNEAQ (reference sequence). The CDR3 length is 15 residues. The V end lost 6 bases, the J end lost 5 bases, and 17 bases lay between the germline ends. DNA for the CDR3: TGTGCCAGCAGTTTCGGGTCCCCCGGCCACAATGAGCAGTTCTTC. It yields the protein CASSFGSPGHNEQFF.

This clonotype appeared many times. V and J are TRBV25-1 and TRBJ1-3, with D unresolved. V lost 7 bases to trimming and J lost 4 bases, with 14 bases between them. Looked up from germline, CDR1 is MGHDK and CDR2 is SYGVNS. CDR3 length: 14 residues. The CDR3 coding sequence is TGTGCCAGCATCCCGGACCTAGGCGGAAACACCATATATTTT. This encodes CASIPDLGGNTIYF.

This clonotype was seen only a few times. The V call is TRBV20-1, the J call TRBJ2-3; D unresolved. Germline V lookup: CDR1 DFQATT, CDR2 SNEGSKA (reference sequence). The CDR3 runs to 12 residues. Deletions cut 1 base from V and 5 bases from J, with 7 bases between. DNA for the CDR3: TGCAGTGCTAGAGGGGGTTTAGATACGCAGTATTTT. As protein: CSARGGLDTQYF.

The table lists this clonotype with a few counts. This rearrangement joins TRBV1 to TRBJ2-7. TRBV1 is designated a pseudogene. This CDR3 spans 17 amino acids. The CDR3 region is CTSSHEYWATISYEQYV. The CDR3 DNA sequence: TGCACCAGCAGCCATGAATATTGGGCGACAATCTCCTACGAGCAGTACGTC.

The chain's CDR3 is CASSQHRGRNQPQHF. Written as DNA, the CDR3 is TGCGCCAGCAGCCAGCACAGGGGCAGGAATCAGCCCCAGCATTTT. The chain links TRBV4-1 to TRBJ1-5; TRBD1 matches 7 bases. Germline assignment: CDR1 MGHRA and CDR2 YSYEKL. The CDR3 loop spans 15 amino acids. After removal of 3 bases from V and 4 bases from J, the junction contained 6 bases not matched to a gene.

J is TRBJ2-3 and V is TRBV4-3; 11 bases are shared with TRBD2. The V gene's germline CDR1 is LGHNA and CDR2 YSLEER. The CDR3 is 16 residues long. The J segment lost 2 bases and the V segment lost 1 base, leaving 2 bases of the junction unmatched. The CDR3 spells CASSQVAGGLTDTQYF. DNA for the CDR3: TGCGCCAGCAGCCAAGTAGCGGGGGGGCTCACAGATACGCAGTATTTT.

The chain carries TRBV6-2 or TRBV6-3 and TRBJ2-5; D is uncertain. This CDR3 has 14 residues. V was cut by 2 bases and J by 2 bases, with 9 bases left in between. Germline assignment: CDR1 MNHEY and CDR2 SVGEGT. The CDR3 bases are TGTGCCAGCAGTTACGGGTCTCATCAAGAGACCCAGTACTTC. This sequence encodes CASSYGSHQETQYF.

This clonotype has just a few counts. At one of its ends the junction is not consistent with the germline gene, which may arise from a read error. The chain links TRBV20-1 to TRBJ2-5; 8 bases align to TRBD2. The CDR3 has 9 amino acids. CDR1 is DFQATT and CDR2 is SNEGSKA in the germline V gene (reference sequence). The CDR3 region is CSAISGVVF. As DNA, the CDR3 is TGCAGTGCTATTAGCGGGGTAGTCTTC.

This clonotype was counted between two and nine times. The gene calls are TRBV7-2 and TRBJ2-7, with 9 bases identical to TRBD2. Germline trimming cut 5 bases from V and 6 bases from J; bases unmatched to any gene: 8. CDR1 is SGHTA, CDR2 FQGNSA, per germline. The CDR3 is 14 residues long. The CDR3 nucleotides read TGTGCCAGCAGCCCGGGACTAGCACCTGTCGAGCAGTACTTC. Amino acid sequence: CASSPGLAPVEQYF.

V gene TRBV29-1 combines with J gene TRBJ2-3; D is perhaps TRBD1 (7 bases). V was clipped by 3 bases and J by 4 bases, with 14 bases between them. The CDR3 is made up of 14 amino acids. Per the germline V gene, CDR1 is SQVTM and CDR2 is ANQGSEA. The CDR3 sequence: CSVEVSRGADTQYF. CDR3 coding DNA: TGCAGCGTTGAGGTCTCCAGGGGGGCAGATACGCAGTATTTT.